This TCR beta chain was sequenced for a study of blood T cell repertoires in COVID-19. The CDR3 is made up of 15 amino acids. V was shortened by 2 bases and J by 5 bases, with 15 bases between the two germline ends. Germline CDR1 reads MNHNS; CDR2 reads SASEGT. Here immunoSEQ multiplex PCR was the method, and the copy in TCRdb shows in-frame clones only, minus some. The sample shows about 190,000 clones, 80% of them seen only once. The TCR sequence derives from a man between 60 and 75 years old with acute or convalescent COVID-19. Sequenced input: peripheral blood. The chain combines TRBV6-1 with TRBJ1-2; D might be TRBD1 (6 bases). The CDR3, as DNA: TGTGCCAGCAGTGAACGAGGGGGAGAAACTTATGGCTACACCTTC. Its protein product is CASSERGGETYGYTF.